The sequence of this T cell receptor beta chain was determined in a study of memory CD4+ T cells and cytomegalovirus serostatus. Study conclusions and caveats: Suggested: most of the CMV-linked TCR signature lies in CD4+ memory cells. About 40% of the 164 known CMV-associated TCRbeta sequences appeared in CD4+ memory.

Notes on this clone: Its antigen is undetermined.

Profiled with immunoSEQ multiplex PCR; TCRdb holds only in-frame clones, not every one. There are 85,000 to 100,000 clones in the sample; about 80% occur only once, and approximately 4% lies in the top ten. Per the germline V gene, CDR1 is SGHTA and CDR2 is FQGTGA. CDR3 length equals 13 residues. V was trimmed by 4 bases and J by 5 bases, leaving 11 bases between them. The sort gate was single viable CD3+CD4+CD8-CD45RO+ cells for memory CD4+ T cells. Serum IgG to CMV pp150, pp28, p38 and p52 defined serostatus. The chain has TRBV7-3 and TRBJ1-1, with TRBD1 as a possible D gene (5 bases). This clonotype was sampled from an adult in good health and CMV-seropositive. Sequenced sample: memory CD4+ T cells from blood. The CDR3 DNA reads TGTGCCAGCAGCTCGAATCAGGGAACTGAAGCTTTCTTT. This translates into CASSSNQGTEAFF.